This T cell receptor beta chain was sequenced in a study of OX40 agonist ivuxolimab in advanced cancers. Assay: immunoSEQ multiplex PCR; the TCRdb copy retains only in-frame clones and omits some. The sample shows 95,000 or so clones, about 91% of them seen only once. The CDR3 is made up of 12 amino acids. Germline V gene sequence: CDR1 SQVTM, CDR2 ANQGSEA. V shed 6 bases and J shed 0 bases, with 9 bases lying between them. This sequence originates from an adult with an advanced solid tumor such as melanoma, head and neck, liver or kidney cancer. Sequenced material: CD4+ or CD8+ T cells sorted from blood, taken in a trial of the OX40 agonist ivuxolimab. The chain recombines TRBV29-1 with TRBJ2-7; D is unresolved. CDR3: CSVLGDSYEQYF. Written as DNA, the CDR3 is TGCAGCGTGCTGGGCGACTCCTACGAGCAGTACTTC.